These 18 T cell receptor beta chains share one sample of origin, sequenced in a study of CD8 T cells in ankylosing spondylitis (dated 2017 in TCRdb). Library preparation employed 5' RACE. This sample was sequenced with an Illumina HiSeq 2500. TCRdb ran its own pipeline on the public reads, namely fastp trimming at Q25 and MiXCR clone calling, and kept in-frame beta chains. Every distinct CDR3 protein forms one entry, paired with its most common genes and DNA. Present in this sample are fewer than 80,000 distinct CDR3 sequences, 5.3% of which were seen just once. The top ten clonotypes cover about 2.2% of the sample. The sample comprised blood, either unsorted or a sorted T cell fraction (not recorded which). Source of these receptors: a male donor with ankylosing spondylitis or in good health (not recorded which).

This clonotype was seen at least ten times. The V call is TRBV12-3 or TRBV12-4, the J call TRBJ2-2; 10 bases are shared with TRBD2. Germline trimming cut 5 bases from V and 4 bases from J; bases unmatched to any gene: 7. There are 16 residues in the CDR3. The chain's CDR3 is CASSPGLAVLTGELFF. In nucleotides, the CDR3 is TGTGCCAGCAGTCCCGGACTAGCGGTCCTCACCGGGGAGCTGTTTTTT.

Many counts were recorded for this clonotype. This chain connects TRBV5-1 to TRBJ2-5; D possibly corresponds to TRBD2 (5 bases). The germline V and J ends were trimmed by 1 base and 1 base, with 8 bases remaining between them. This CDR3 is 14 amino acids long. CDR1 is SGHRS and CDR2 is YFSETQ in the germline V gene. The CDR3 sequence: CASSLTGSQETQYF. CDR3 sequence (DNA): TGCGCCAGCAGCTTGACGGGGAGCCAAGAGACCCAGTACTTC.

This clonotype was seen ten or more times. The chain carries TRBV6-1 and TRBJ2-3, with D tentatively TRBD2 (7 bases). The CDR3 runs 14 residues. The germline CDR1 and CDR2 sequences are MNHNS and SASEGT. The ends were cut back, 7 bases at V and 6 bases at J, with 17 bases in the middle. The CDR3 is CASIPGLGGDTQYF. The CDR3 nucleotides read TGTGCCAGCATCCCCGGACTAGGGGGGGATACGCAGTATTTT.

This clonotype was seen ten or more times. The chain carries TRBV11-2 and TRBJ2-7; no firm D call. The CDR3 consists of 14 residues. Germline V lookup: CDR1 SGHAT, CDR2 FQNNGV. V lost 0 bases and J lost 5, with 11 bases in between. This chain's CDR3 is CASSLERNSDEQYF. The CDR3 DNA reads as TGTGCCAGCAGCTTAGAACGGAACTCGGACGAGCAGTACTTC.

The chain is built from TRBV5-1 and TRBJ2-6; D unclear. CDR1 is SGHRS, CDR2 YFSETQ, per germline. V lost 4 bases and J lost 0, with 14 bases in between. CDR3 size: 17 residues. The CDR3 DNA sequence: TGCGCCAGCAGCCCGGGCTTGACCGACTCTGGGGCCAACGTCCTGACTTTC. The encoded protein is CASSPGLTDSGANVLTF.

In this sample, this clonotype turned up many times. This sequence joins TRBV4-1 and TRBJ2-7, with a possible D match to TRBD1 (6 bases). The CDR3 contains 13 residues. V shed 3 bases and J shed 7 bases, with 13 bases lying between them. Per the germline V gene, CDR1 is MGHRA and CDR2 is YSYEKL. CDR3: CASSQGWGREQYF. The CDR3 region has the DNA TGCGCCAGCAGCCAGGGCTGGGGGCGGGAGCAGTACTTC.

Ten or more counts support this clonotype. The rearrangement joins TRBV7-3 to TRBJ2-7; maybe TRBD1 (6 bases). The germline V and J ends were trimmed by 5 bases and 2 bases, with 13 bases remaining between them. The CDR3 spans 14 residues. The germline V gene encodes CDR1 SGHTA and CDR2 FQGTGA. The CDR3 DNA sequence: TGTGCCAGCAGCACAGGGACAACCCCCTACGAGCAGTACTTC. Translated: CASSTGTTPYEQYF. The full variable domain, in which reference TRBV7-3 and TRBJ2-7 provide the parts outside the CDR3, is GAGVSQTPSNKVTEKGKYVELRCDPISGHTALYWYRQSLGQGPEFLIYFQGTGAADDSGLPNDRFFAVRPEGSVSTLKIQRTERGDSAVYLCASSTGTTPYEQYFGPGTRLTVT.

This clonotype appeared many times. The chain combines TRBV15 with TRBJ1-5; tentative D call: TRBD1 (5 bases). V was trimmed by 0 bases and J by 9 bases, leaving 15 bases between them. CDR1 LNHNV and CDR2 YYDKDF come from the germline V gene (reference sequence). The CDR3 covers 15 residues. The CDR3: CATSRDFDSSAPQHF. The CDR3 DNA is TGTGCCACCAGCAGAGATTTCGACAGTTCGGCGCCCCAGCATTTT.

This clonotype was recorded many times. The rearrangement links TRBV20-1 to TRBJ1-1, with 7 bases identical to TRBD1. V trimming: 0 bases; J trimming: 8 bases; junction bases outside the gene matches: 6. This CDR3 has 13 residues. Germline values: CDR1 DFQATT, CDR2 SNEGSKA (reference sequence). CDR3 nucleotide sequence: TGCAGTGCTAGAGAGCCAGGGGGGAGGGAAGCTTTCTTT. Translating gives CSAREPGGREAFF.

This clonotype has at least ten counts. The chain employs TRBV24-1 and TRBJ2-1, with 7 bases fitting TRBD1. CDR3 size: 15 residues. V trimming: 3 bases; J trimming: 8 bases; junction bases outside the gene matches: 9. Germline CDR1 is KGHDR and CDR2 is SFDVKD. The CDR3 DNA reads TGTGCCACCAGTGATCCTGCCGGGACAGTCCATGAGCAGTTCTTC. It is translated as CATSDPAGTVHEQFF.

Ten or more counts support this clonotype. This rearrangement joins TRBV6-2 or TRBV6-3 to TRBJ2-1; the D gene is possibly TRBD2 (6 bases). CDR1 and CDR2 from the germline V gene are MNHEY and SVGEGT. The CDR3 is 19 amino acids. V lost 2 bases and J lost 1, with 21 bases in between. Here the CDR3 reads CASSYVRGRWGDSYNEQFF. CDR3 in DNA: TGTGCCAGCAGTTACGTCCGGGGCCGCTGGGGGGATTCCTACAATGAGCAGTTCTTC.

Comment on this clonotype: This sequence may be a read error, since a much larger clone differs from it by one base. The chain is built from TRBV29-1 and TRBJ1-1; 7 nucleotides line up with TRBD1. Losses at the gene ends were 5 bases for V and 3 bases for J; bases not matched to a gene: 3. Germline V gene lookup returns CDR1 SQVTM and CDR2 ANQGSEA. The CDR3 sequence is 12 residues long. The chain's CDR3 is CSVLQGYTEAFF. CDR3 DNA sequence: TGCAGCGTTTTACAGGGGTACACTGAAGCTTTCTTT.

This clonotype came up many times. The V and J genes are TRBV3-1 and TRBJ2-5; a weak D match, TRBD2 (6 bases). V shed 1 base and J shed 5 bases, with 11 bases lying between them. This CDR3 region has 14 residues. Per the germline V gene, CDR1 is LGHDT and CDR2 is YNNKEL (reference sequence). The CDR3 DNA is TGTGCCAGCAGCCAAGTTCTAGCGTCGGAGACCCAGTACTTC. Translating gives CASSQVLASETQYF.

Comments on this clonotype: This clone may be a read error of a much larger clone one base away. The rearrangement links TRBV6-1 to TRBJ1-5; D might be TRBD1 (5 bases). The CDR3 is 14 amino acids. The germline V and J ends were trimmed by 10 bases and 6 bases, with 19 bases remaining between them. The germline V gene has CDR1 MNHNS and CDR2 SASEGT. The CDR3 is CATGRGGGSQPQHF. CDR3 in DNA: TGTGCCACCGGGAGGGGTGGGGGGTCTCAGCCCCAGCATTTT.

In this sample, this clonotype turned up many times. The V call is TRBV29-1, the J call TRBJ2-7; possibly TRBD1 or TRBD2 for D (5 bases each). V shed 6 bases and J shed 3 bases, with 21 bases lying between them. The length of the CDR3 is 15 residues. The germline CDR1 and CDR2 sequences are SQVTM and ANQGSEA. This CDR3 is CSVNLPRDGNYEQYF. The DNA of the CDR3 is TGCAGCGTCAATCTTCCCCGGGACGGCAACTACGAGCAGTACTTC.

This clonotype was counted at least ten times. J is TRBJ1-5 and V is TRBV18; TRBD1 agrees at 7 bases. J was trimmed by 5 bases and V by 3 bases; bases with no gene match: 1. Per germline, CDR1 KGHSH and CDR2 LQKENI. The CDR3 totals 13 residues. CDR3 coding DNA: TGTGCCAGCTCACCTACAGGGGATCAGCCCCAGCATTTT. Translation gives CASSPTGDQPQHF. The full variable domain, in which reference TRBV18 and TRBJ1-5 provide the parts outside the CDR3, is NAGVMQNPRHLVRRRGQEARLRCSPMKGHSHVYWYRQLPEEGLKFMVYLQKENIIDESGMPKERFSAEFPKEGPSILRIQQVVRGDSAAYFCASSPTGDQPQHFGDGTRLSIL.

This clonotype was detected only a few times. The rearrangement links TRBV5-1 to TRBJ2-5; 8 bases are shared with TRBD2. CDR3 length equals 17 residues. Trimming cost V 0 bases and J 5 bases; bases outside gene matches: 12. Germline CDR1 and CDR2: SGHRS and YFSETQ. In nucleotides, the CDR3 is TGCGCCAGCAGCTTGGATCTTGCGGGGGGAGTCGGGGAGACCCAGTACTTC. Its translation: CASSLDLAGGVGETQYF.

This clonotype occurred many times. The V gene is TRBV7-2, the J gene TRBJ1-2, with 8 bases aligning to TRBD1. Germline trimming cut 1 base from V and 5 bases from J; bases unmatched to any gene: 9. Germline loops: CDR1 SGHTA, CDR2 FQGNSA. The CDR3 runs 16 residues. The CDR3 DNA reads as TGTGCCAGCAGCTTAGGAGGGACAGGTGCCCCTTATGGCTACACCTTC. Its translation: CASSLGGTGAPYGYTF.